Following are 7 T cell receptor beta chains from one sample sequenced in a study of sequential checkpoint blockade in melanoma. Measured with immunoSEQ multiplex PCR; TCRdb has only the in-frame clones, and not every one. Of roughly 5,000 clones in the sample, about 32% were seen once. The treatment denotes: randomized to nivolumab then ipilimumab (arm A) or the reverse (arm B). This specimen consisted of tumor tissue (inferred from file names), obtained from a patient given nivolumab and ipilimumab in sequence. These receptors came from a human donor with melanoma.

This clone was counted only a few times. The CDR3 DNA reads as TGTGCCAGCAGCCCCCTTGTGGTAGCGGGCACAGATACGCAGTATTTT. Residues: CASSPLVVAGTDTQYF. J is TRBJ2-3 and V is TRBV9, with D perhaps TRBD2 (6 bases). Per germline, CDR1 SGDLS and CDR2 YYNGEE. The V and J ends lost 4 bases and 1 base respectively, with 16 bases between them. The CDR3 consists of 16 residues.

The V gene is TRBV19, the J gene TRBJ1-5; possible D gene TRBD1, 5 bases. The CDR3 is 15 residues long. Trimming took off 7 bases at V and 4 bases at J, with 17 bases between the two ends. Germline CDR1 is LNHDA and CDR2 is SQIVND (reference sequence). The CDR3 coding sequence is TGTGCCAGTACCCTGACGGAGGGACCTAATCAGCCCCAGCATTTT. The encoded protein is CASTLTEGPNQPQHF.

This clone was found a few times. V is TRBV15 and J is TRBJ2-7; a possible D gene is TRBD1 (6 bases). Germline CDR1 and CDR2: LNHNV and YYDKDF (reference sequence). V was cut by 5 bases and J by 3 bases, with 14 bases left in between. The CDR3 is 14 residues long. The DNA of the CDR3 is TGTGCCACCAGCCGTTCCGGGACAAGCTACGAGCAGTACTTC. This sequence encodes CATSRSGTSYEQYF. Full variable domain (rest looked up from reference TRBV15 and TRBJ2-7): DAMVIQNPRYQVTQFGKPVTLSCSQTLNHNVMYWYQQKSSQAPKLLFHYYDKDFNNEADTPDNFQSRRPNTSFCFLDIRSPGLGDTAMYLCATSRSGTSYEQYFGPGTRLTVT.

This rearrangement joins TRBV5-1 to TRBJ2-1; D gene ambiguous. Germline lookup yields CDR1 SGHRS and CDR2 YFSETQ. The CDR3 consists of 15 residues. The V end lost 4 bases, the J end lost 7 bases, and 18 bases lay between the germline ends. The CDR3: CASSLSSRLRNEQFF. The CDR3 DNA follows: TGCGCCAGCAGCCTCTCTTCCCGCTTGCGAAATGAGCAGTTCTTC. The whole variable domain, remainder taken from reference TRBV5-1 and TRBJ2-1, is KAGVTQTPRYLIKTRGQQVTLSCSPISGHRSVSWYQQTPGQGLQFLFEYFSETQRNKGNFPGRFSGRQFSNSRSEMNVSTLELGDSALYLCASSLSSRLRNEQFFGPGTRLTVL.

This clone showed up just a few times. This sequence joins TRBV7-2 and TRBJ2-1, with unresolved D. The CDR3 sequence is 13 residues long. V was trimmed by 1 base and J by 10 bases, leaving 11 bases between them. The germline V gene encodes CDR1 SGHTA and CDR2 FQGNSA. CDR3 coding DNA: TGTGCCAGCAGCTTAGGCCTACGAGACGAGCAGTTCTTC. It codes for CASSLGLRDEQFF.

This clone is labeled as medium-sized. J is TRBJ2-5 and V is TRBV9; 10 bases line up with TRBD2. CDR1 is SGDLS, CDR2 YYNGEE, per germline. Trimming at V came to 1 base and at J to 4 bases, leaving 1 base not matched to a gene. The CDR3 length is 14 residues. CDR3 amino acids: CASSVQRGGETQYF. The CDR3 bases are TGTGCCAGCAGCGTACAGCGGGGGGGAGAGACCCAGTACTTC.

This clone is medium-sized by share. The chain has TRBV19 and TRBJ2-4, with D maybe TRBD2 (6 bases). This CDR3 region has 15 residues. Trimming left V 1 base short and J 2 bases short, with 9 bases between. CDR1 is LNHDA, CDR2 SQIVND, per germline (reference sequence). In DNA, the CDR3 is TGTGCCAGTAGTATAGTTCGGGAGACCAAAAACATTCAGTACTTC. It encodes CASSIVRETKNIQYF.